These 18 T cell receptor beta chains came from one sample sequenced in a study of tumor-infiltrating lymphocytes in primary liver carcinoma. Starting from around 500 ng of total RNA, TCR beta cDNA was produced with a primer in the constant region. ARM-PCR was slightly modified, and three nested multiplex PCR rounds with it gave rise to the TCR beta libraries. Investigators reported that the first two PCR rounds, at about 11 cycles each, used TRBV1-TRBV30 forward primers with a C-beta reverse primer. TCRdb reanalysed the multiplex PCR reads using MiXCR and keeps one entry per CDR3 protein. The data contain 300,000 to 350,000 distinct CDR3 sequences, 50% to 75% of them seen just once; the ten biggest clones take up over 15%. Germline DNA was also extracted, while the blood RNA originated from unsorted whole blood. Sequencing was carried out using peripheral blood. The source of these receptors is a woman under 40 with primary liver carcinoma and hepatitis B virus infection.

A word on this clonotype: Here the CDR3 omits its conserved ending phenylalanine or tryptophan, so a read error is the likely source. The chain employs TRBV11-2 and TRBJ2-7, with D maybe TRBD2 (6 bases). The germline V gene has CDR1 SGHAT and CDR2 FQNNGV. Trimming removed 4 bases from V and 2 bases from J, with 15 bases in between. CDR3 length: 15 residues. Written as DNA, the CDR3 is TGTGCCAGCAGCTCCCCGACCGGGACTCCCTACGAGCAGTACTCC. It translates to CASSSPTGTPYEQYS.

V and J are TRBV11-2 and TRBJ2-7, with 9 bases identical to TRBD2. V shed 6 bases, J shed 4 bases, and the junction held 10 bases outside the gene matches. This CDR3 spans 15 amino acids. Germline lookup yields CDR1 SGHAT and CDR2 FQNNGV. The CDR3, as DNA: TGTGCCAGCAGTTATCAAGCGGGAGGTGCTTACGAGCAGTACTTC. It specifies CASSYQAGGAYEQYF.

A word on this clonotype: Since the CDR3 does not end with the conserved phenylalanine or tryptophan, this likely comes from a read error. This chain links TRBV11-2 with TRBJ2-1, with 12 bases lining up with TRBD2. V shed 1 base and J 13 bases; nucleotides not matched to a gene: 11. This CDR3 is 16 amino acids long. CDR1 SGHAT and CDR2 FQNNGV come from the germline V gene. CDR3 residues: CASSLVAASGRGEQFL. CDR3 nucleotide sequence: TGTGCCAGCAGCTTAGTGGCCGCTAGCGGGAGGGGTGAACAGTTCTTA.

To note about this clonotype: One base away lies a much larger clone, so this may be a sequencing read error. The rearrangement uses TRBV7-8 and TRBJ2-3; D unclear. The V end lost 3 bases, the J end lost 4 bases, and 17 bases lay between the germline ends. Germline CDR1 and CDR2: SGHVS and FQNEAQ. CDR3 length equals 16 residues. CDR3 DNA sequence: TGTGCCAGCAGCTTTATACCCCGGACCTCCCCAGATACGCAGTATTTT. Its translation: CASSFIPRTSPDTQYF.

This clonotype was observed a single time. A much larger clone is a single base away; this may be a read error. This is likely a read error, given that the CDR3 carries no conserved phenylalanine or tryptophan at its end. CDR3 sequence: CASSQGQDTQYS. The CDR3 DNA reads as TGCGCCAGCAGCCAAGGTCAAGATACGCAGTATTCT. The genes are TRBV4-3 and TRBJ2-3, with no clear D. The CDR3 sequence is 12 residues long. V lost 1 base and J 5 bases, leaving 4 bases between the germline ends. The V gene's germline CDR1 is LGHNA and CDR2 YSLEER.

Turning to this clonotype: At one end the junction does not follow the germline gene, possibly because of a read error. The V call is TRBV11-2, the J call TRBJ2-1; a weak D match, TRBD1 (6 bases). CDR1 and CDR2 (germline): SGHAT, FQNNGV. The CDR3 is 15 amino acids. The CDR3 DNA reads as TGTGCCAGCAGCTCCGACAGGCTCGGGTACAATGAGCAGCTCTTC. This sequence encodes CASSSDRLGYNEQLF.

Note on this clonotype: A much larger clonotype is one base distant, so this may be a read error. CDR3 DNA: TGTGCCAGCAGTTCCCCCGGGGCCCCAGAGACCCAGTGCTTC. It encodes CASSSPGAPETQCF. V gene TRBV6-6 combines with J gene TRBJ2-5, with D tentatively TRBD1 or TRBD2 (5 bases each). The CDR3 sequence is 14 residues long. Germline values: CDR1 MNHNY, CDR2 SVGAGI (reference sequence).

The J gene is TRBJ2-5, the V gene TRBV7-9, with TRBD1 as a possible D gene (5 bases). Trimming cost V 4 bases and J 5 bases, with 20 bases left between them. Germline values: CDR1 SEHNR, CDR2 FQNEAQ (reference sequence). The length of the CDR3 is 16 residues. The DNA for the CDR3 is TGTGCCAGCAGCTCCAAAGGGGTTGGGGCAGCTGAGACCCAGTACTTC. The encoded protein is CASSSKGVGAAETQYF.

The genes are TRBV11-2 and TRBJ2-4; D not resolved. Per the germline V gene, CDR1 is SGHAT and CDR2 is FQNNGV. This CDR3 is 15 amino acids long. V shed 0 bases and J shed 8 bases, with 14 bases lying between them. The CDR3 is CASSLDSRVWDIQYF. The CDR3, as DNA: TGTGCCAGCAGCTTAGATTCCAGAGTCTGGGACATTCAGTACTTC. Looking up the rest from reference TRBV11-2 and TRBJ2-4 gives the full variable domain: EAGVAQSPRYKIIEKRQSVAFWCNPISGHATLYWYQQILGQGPKLLIQFQNNGVVDDSQLPKDRFSAERLKGVDSTLKIQPAKLEDSAVYLCASSLDSRVWDIQYFGAGTRLSVL.

This clonotype was found many times. This chain links TRBV6-1 with TRBJ2-7; weak D call: TRBD1 (5 bases). CDR3 length: 11 amino acids. CDR1 is MNHNS, CDR2 SASEGT, per germline. Trimming pared 5 bases from V and 4 bases from J, leaving 6 bases between. DNA for the CDR3: TGTGCCAGCAGTAACAGGTACGAGCAGTACTTC. Translating it yields CASSNRYEQYF.

This clonotype turned up a few times. The chain is built from TRBV7-9 and TRBJ1-1; 9 positions agree with TRBD1. Germline loops: CDR1 SEHNR, CDR2 FQNEAQ (reference sequence). The CDR3 is 15 residues long. The V gene end was trimmed by 4 bases and the J gene end by 6 bases; junction bases not matched to a gene: 9. CDR3 residues: CASSSLTGGSPEAFF. As DNA, the CDR3 is TGTGCCAGCAGCTCTTTGACAGGGGGAAGCCCTGAAGCTTTCTTT.

This chain links TRBV12-3 or TRBV12-4 with TRBJ2-2, with 10 bases aligning to TRBD2. This CDR3 has 19 residues. The V segment lost 5 bases and the J segment 4 bases; nucleotides outside the gene matches: 16. The CDR3 nucleotides read TGTGCCAGCAGTCCTAGCGGGAGCCGCAAAGAGAGGAGCACCGGGGAGCTGTTTTTT. Residues: CASSPSGSRKERSTGELFF.

A remark on this clonotype: A much larger clone sits a single nucleotide away, making a read error possible. This rearrangement joins TRBV6-2 or TRBV6-3 to TRBJ2-6; D not certain. Germline CDR1 is MNHEY and CDR2 is SVGEGT. CDR3 length: 17 residues. Trimming took 4 bases from V and 1 from J, leaving 14 bases between them. The CDR3 is CASSSERIPSGANVLTF. In nucleotides, the CDR3 is TGTGCCAGCAGTTCGGAACGGATTCCATCTGGGGCCAACGTCCTGACTTTC.

This clonotype has a handful of counts. The V gene is TRBV5-6, the J gene TRBJ2-5, with D perhaps being TRBD1 or TRBD2 (5 bases each). The V and J ends lost 0 bases and 4 bases respectively, with 7 bases between them. Germline V gene lookup returns CDR1 SGHDT and CDR2 YYEEEE. The CDR3 spans 13 residues. CDR3 loop: CASSLVRGETQYF. The CDR3 coding sequence is TGTGCCAGCAGCTTGGTGAGGGGAGAGACCCAGTACTTC. Full variable domain (rest looked up from reference TRBV5-6 and TRBJ2-5): DAGVTQSPTHLIKTRGQQVTLRCSPKSGHDTVSWYQQALGQGPQFIFQYYEEEERQRGNFPDRFSGHQFPNYSSELNVNALLLGDSALYLCASSLVRGETQYFGPGTRLLVL.

This clonotype was recorded many times. The genes are TRBV6-5 and TRBJ2-5; D is possibly TRBD1 or TRBD2 (5 bases each). Trimming left V 2 bases short and J 7 bases short, with 14 bases between. Germline values: CDR1 MNHEY, CDR2 SVGAGI. This CDR3 is 14 amino acids long. CDR3: CASSYDARGLTQYF. The DNA for the CDR3 is TGTGCCAGCAGTTACGACGCGAGGGGTCTGACCCAGTACTTC.

Regarding this clonotype: One end of the junction is discordant with germline, which a read error may explain. The V gene is TRBV11-2, the J gene TRBJ2-2; 8 positions match TRBD2. The CDR3 has 16 amino acids. CDR1 and CDR2 from the germline V gene are SGHAT and FQNNGV. CDR3: CVSSSTGRDNTGELFF. CDR3 DNA sequence: TGTGTCAGCAGCTCTACCGGGAGGGATAACACCGGGGAGCTGTTTTTT.

This chain connects TRBV5-4 to TRBJ2-5; TRBD1 is a possible D gene (6 bases). Germline CDR1 reads SGHNT; CDR2 reads YYREEE (reference sequence). The CDR3 extends over 14 amino acids. V was clipped by 4 bases and J by 4 bases, with 14 bases between them. This CDR3 is CASSKGRTAETQYF. The CDR3, as DNA: TGTGCCAGCAGCAAGGGCCGGACAGCAGAGACCCAGTACTTC.

J is TRBJ2-7 and V is TRBV6-2 or TRBV6-3; 10 bases line up with TRBD2. CDR1 MNHEY and CDR2 SVGEGT come from the germline V gene. The CDR3 spans 14 residues. V gave up 9 bases and J gave up 6 bases; unmatched junction bases: 11. The DNA for the CDR3 is TGTGCCAGGAACCAAGCGGGAGGGCCGTTCGAGCAGTACTTC. Residues: CARNQAGGPFEQYF.